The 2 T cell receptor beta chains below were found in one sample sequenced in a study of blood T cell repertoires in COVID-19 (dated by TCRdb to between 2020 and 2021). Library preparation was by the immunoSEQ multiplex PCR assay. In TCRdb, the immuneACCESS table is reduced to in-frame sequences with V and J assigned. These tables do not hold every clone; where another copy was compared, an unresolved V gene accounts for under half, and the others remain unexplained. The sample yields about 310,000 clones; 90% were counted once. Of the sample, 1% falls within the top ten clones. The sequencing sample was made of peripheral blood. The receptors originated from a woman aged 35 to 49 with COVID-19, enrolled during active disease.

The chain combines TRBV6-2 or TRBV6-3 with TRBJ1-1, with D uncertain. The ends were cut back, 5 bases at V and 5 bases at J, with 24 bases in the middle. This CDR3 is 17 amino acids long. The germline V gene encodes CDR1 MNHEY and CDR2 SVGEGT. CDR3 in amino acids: CASSLRVSAPRGTEAFF. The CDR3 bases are TGTGCCAGCAGTCTAAGGGTGTCCGCCCCACGAGGGACTGAAGCTTTCTTT.

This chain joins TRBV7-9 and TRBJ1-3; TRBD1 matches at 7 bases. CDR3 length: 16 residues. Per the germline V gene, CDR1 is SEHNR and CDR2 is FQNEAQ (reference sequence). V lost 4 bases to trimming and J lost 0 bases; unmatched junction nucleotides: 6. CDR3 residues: CASSSPGQSSGNTIYF. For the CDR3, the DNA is TGTGCCAGCAGCTCCCCGGGACAGAGCTCTGGAAACACCATATATTTT.